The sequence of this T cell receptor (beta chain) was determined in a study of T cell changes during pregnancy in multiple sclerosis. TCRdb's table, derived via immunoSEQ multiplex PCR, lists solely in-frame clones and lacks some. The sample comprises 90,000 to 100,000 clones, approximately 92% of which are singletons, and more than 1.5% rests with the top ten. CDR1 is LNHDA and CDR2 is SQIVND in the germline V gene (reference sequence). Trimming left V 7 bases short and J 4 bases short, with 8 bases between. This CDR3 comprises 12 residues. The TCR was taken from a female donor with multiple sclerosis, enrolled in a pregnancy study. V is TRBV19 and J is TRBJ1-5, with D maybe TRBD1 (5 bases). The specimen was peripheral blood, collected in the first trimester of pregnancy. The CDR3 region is CASTSGNQPQHF. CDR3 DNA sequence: TGTGCCAGTACCTCAGGGAATCAGCCCCAGCATTTT. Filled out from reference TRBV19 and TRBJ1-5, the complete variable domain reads DGGITQSPKYLFRKEGQNVTLSCEQNLNHDAMYWYRQDPGQGLRLIYYSQIVNDFQKGDIAEGYSVSREKKESFPLTVTSAQKNPTAFYLCASTSGNQPQHFGDGTRLSIL.